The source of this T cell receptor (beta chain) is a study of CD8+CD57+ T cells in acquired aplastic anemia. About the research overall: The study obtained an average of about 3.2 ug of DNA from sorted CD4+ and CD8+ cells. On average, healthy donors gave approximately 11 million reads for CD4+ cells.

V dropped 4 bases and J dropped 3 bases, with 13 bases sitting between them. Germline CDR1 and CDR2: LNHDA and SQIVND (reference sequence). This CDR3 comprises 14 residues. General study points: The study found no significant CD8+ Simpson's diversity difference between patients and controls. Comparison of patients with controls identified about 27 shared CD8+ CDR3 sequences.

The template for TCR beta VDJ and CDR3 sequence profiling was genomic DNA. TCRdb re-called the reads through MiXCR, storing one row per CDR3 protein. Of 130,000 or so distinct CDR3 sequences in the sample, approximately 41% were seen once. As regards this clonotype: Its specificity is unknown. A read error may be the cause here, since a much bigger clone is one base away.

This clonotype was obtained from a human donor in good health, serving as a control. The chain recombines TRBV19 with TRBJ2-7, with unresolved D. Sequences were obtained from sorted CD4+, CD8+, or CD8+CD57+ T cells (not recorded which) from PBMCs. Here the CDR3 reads CASSRTESVYEQYF. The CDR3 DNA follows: TGTGCCAGTAGTAGGACCGAAAGTGTCTACGAGCAGTACTTC.